Below, 30 T cell receptor beta chains from the same sample are listed, as sequenced in a study of blood T cell repertoires in COVID-19. Method: immunoSEQ multiplex PCR; TCRdb's copy keeps in-frame clones and lacks some. The data contain some 150,000 clones, about 89% of them singletons. Input material: peripheral blood. These receptors were taken from a man between 50 and 59 years old with active COVID-19.

CDR3: CAWGTTRGLIYGYTF. CDR3 nucleotides: TGTGCCTGGGGAACGACACGGGGGTTAATCTATGGCTACACCTTC. This chain joins TRBV30 and TRBJ1-2; D may be TRBD1 (5 bases). The V end lost 5 bases, the J end lost 4 bases, and 20 bases lay between the germline ends. This CDR3 contains 15 residues. Germline CDR1 is GTSNPN and CDR2 is SVGIG (reference sequence).

V usage is TRBV6-5 and J usage is TRBJ1-2, with D unresolved. The CDR3 is 15 residues long. Per the germline V gene, CDR1 is MNHEY and CDR2 is SVGAGI. V was trimmed by 6 bases and J by 7 bases, leaving 21 bases between them. CDR3 sequence (DNA): TGTGCCAGCAGCGGGATTCCGACATCTCGCGGTGGCTACACCTTC. It is translated as CASSGIPTSRGGYTF.

This clone has just one count. V and J are TRBV5-8 and TRBJ1-1; no clear D. This CDR3 has 13 residues. V was pared by 2 bases and J by 0 bases, with 5 bases between. Germline CDR1 is SGHTS and CDR2 is YDEGEE. The CDR3 sequence is CASSFSVNTEAFF. CDR3 nucleotide sequence: TGTGCCAGCAGCTTCTCGGTGAACACTGAAGCTTTCTTT.

The chain carries TRBV9 and TRBJ2-1, with TRBD2 identical over 10 bases. This CDR3 spans 15 amino acids. Germline CDR1 SGDLS, CDR2 YYNGEE. V shed 4 bases and J 1 base; nucleotides not matched to a gene: 2. The DNA for the CDR3 is TGTGCCAGCAGCCGGACTAGCGGATCCTACAATGAGCAGTTCTTC. Residues: CASSRTSGSYNEQFF.

This rearrangement joins TRBV30 to TRBJ2-7, with 9 bases that match TRBD1. V lost 4 bases to trimming and J lost 11 bases; unmatched junction nucleotides: 12. The length of the CDR3 is 13 residues. CDR1 is GTSNPN, CDR2 SVGIG, per germline (reference sequence). The CDR3 bases are TGTGCCTGGACTGCGGGACAGGGTAATAGTGAGTACTTC. Encoded protein: CAWTAGQGNSEYF.

The chain employs TRBV2 and TRBJ1-2, with a weak D call TRBD1 (5 bases). The germline gives CDR1 SNHLY, CDR2 FYNNEI. This CDR3 comprises 15 residues. V gave up 5 bases and J gave up 8 bases, with 21 bases separating them. The CDR3 here is CASSSNGGTQAGYTF. The CDR3 DNA reads TGTGCCAGCAGTTCAAACGGCGGGACCCAGGCGGGCTACACCTTC.

This clone was detected only once. V gene TRBV19 combines with J gene TRBJ1-2, with 11 bases lining up with TRBD1. Germline values: CDR1 LNHDA, CDR2 SQIVND (reference sequence). The CDR3 has 16 residues. The trim removed 6 bases at V and 2 bases at J, leaving 8 bases unmatched. CDR3 DNA sequence: TGTGCCAGTAGCCGGGACAGGGGGGCGCAGAACTATGGCTACACCTTC. It yields the protein CASSRDRGAQNYGYTF.

The rearrangement joins TRBV2 to TRBJ1-2; TRBD1 is a possible D gene (6 bases). The CDR3 extends over 12 amino acids. In germline, CDR1 is SNHLY, CDR2 FYNNEI. V was cut by 4 bases and J by 8 bases, with 11 bases left in between. CDR3 bases: TGTGCCAGCAGTGTCAGGGGAAAGGGCTACACCTTC. It specifies CASSVRGKGYTF.

V and J are TRBV5-6 and TRBJ1-6, with no clear D. This CDR3 is 13 amino acids long. In germline, CDR1 is SGHDT, CDR2 YYEEEE. V lost 6 bases to trimming and J lost 10 bases, with 14 bases between them. CDR3 sequence reads: CASTQGGRSPLHF. The CDR3 bases are TGTGCCAGCACCCAAGGTGGGAGGTCACCCCTCCACTTT.

The chain is built from TRBV6-5 and TRBJ1-2, with D possibly being TRBD1 (5 bases). CDR1 and CDR2 (germline): MNHEY, SVGAGI. The CDR3 is 14 amino acids. Trimming pared 6 bases from V and 3 bases from J, leaving 14 bases between. The CDR3, as DNA: TGTGCCAGCAGCTGGGGTCGGGGGGACTATGGCTACACCTTC. This codes for CASSWGRGDYGYTF.

This chain connects TRBV7-2 to TRBJ2-7; 7 nucleotides align to TRBD2. The germline V gene encodes CDR1 SGHTA and CDR2 FQGNSA. There are 14 residues in the CDR3. The V segment lost 5 bases and the J segment 2 bases; nucleotides outside the gene matches: 6. The CDR3 protein is CASSRERGTYEQYF. DNA of the CDR3: TGTGCCAGCAGCAGAGAGCGGGGAACCTACGAGCAGTACTTC.

This clone occurred a few times. This chain connects TRBV5-1 to TRBJ1-3; D remains ambiguous. This CDR3 is 16 amino acids long. V shed 0 bases and J shed 2 bases, with 12 bases lying between them. CDR1 is SGHRS, CDR2 YFSETQ, per germline. The CDR3 DNA follows: TGCGCCAGCAGCTTGGATATGCCCCGCGCTGGAAACACCATATATTTT. Translation gives CASSLDMPRAGNTIYF.

V and J are TRBV5-1 and TRBJ1-2; 8 bases fit TRBD1. Trimming at V came to 0 bases and at J to 4 bases, leaving 2 bases not matched to a gene. This CDR3 is built from 14 residues. Looked up from germline, CDR1 is SGHRS and CDR2 is YFSETQ. CDR3 amino acids: CASSLGQGPYGYTF. CDR3 sequence (DNA): TGCGCCAGCAGCTTGGGACAGGGGCCCTATGGCTACACCTTC.

The chain joins TRBV13 to TRBJ2-1; 12 nucleotides align to TRBD2. The CDR3 has 15 amino acids. V lost 6 bases to trimming and J lost 6 bases; unmatched junction nucleotides: 6. Germline V gene lookup returns CDR1 PRHDT and CDR2 FYEKMQ (reference sequence). The CDR3 coding sequence is TGTGCCAGCAGAAGGACTAGCGGGAATCGCAATGAGCAGTTCTTC. This codes for CASRRTSGNRNEQFF. The full variable domain, completed using reference TRBV13 and TRBJ2-1, is AAGVIQSPRHLIKEKRETATLKCYPIPRHDTVYWYQQGPGQDPQFLISFYEKMQSDKGSIPDRFSAQQFSDYHSELNMSSLELGDSALYFCASRRTSGNRNEQFFGPGTRLTVL.

The chain combines TRBV4-1 with TRBJ1-5, with 10 bases identical to TRBD1. This CDR3 has 16 residues. Germline V gene lookup returns CDR1 MGHRA and CDR2 YSYEKL. V was clipped by 0 bases and J by 7 bases; unmatched bases: 6. The CDR3 bases are TGCGCCAGCAGCCAAGAGCCGGGACAGGGGTACCAGCCCCAGCATTTT. It specifies CASSQEPGQGYQPQHF.

J is TRBJ1-3 and V is TRBV11-2; the D gene is possibly TRBD1 (6 bases). The CDR3 has 16 residues. Germline V lookup: CDR1 SGHAT, CDR2 FQNNGV. The ends were cut back, 2 bases at V and 1 base at J, with 12 bases in the middle. The CDR3 nucleotides are TGTGCCAGCAGCTTACTGCGGGGGGCTTCTGGAAACACCATATATTTT. It translates to CASSLLRGASGNTIYF.

The J gene is TRBJ2-5, the V gene TRBV19; 14 bases fit TRBD2. V shed 7 bases and J 5 bases; nucleotides not matched to a gene: 6. The CDR3 covers 15 residues. CDR1 is LNHDA and CDR2 is SQIVND in the germline V gene (reference sequence). CDR3 DNA: TGTGCCAGTATGGAGACTAGCGGGGGGGCCGAGACCCAGTACTTC. Protein product: CASMETSGGAETQYF.

The chain has TRBV7-2 and TRBJ1-1; 8 bases align to TRBD1. Germline CDR1 is SGHTA and CDR2 is FQGNSA. The V segment lost 1 base and the J segment 4 bases; nucleotides outside the gene matches: 2. CDR3 length: 14 residues. CDR3 in amino acids: CASSLGTGSTEAFF. As DNA, the CDR3 is TGTGCCAGCAGCTTAGGGACAGGGAGCACTGAAGCTTTCTTT.

This clone was picked up a small number of times. The V gene is TRBV2, the J gene TRBJ1-1; no clear D gene. CDR1 is SNHLY and CDR2 is FYNNEI in the germline V gene. The CDR3 covers 13 residues. V was trimmed by 9 bases and J by 1 base, leaving 12 bases between them. Written as DNA, the CDR3 is TGTGCCAGTCTAGCTTGGGGGAACACTGAAGCTTTCTTT. This codes for CASLAWGNTEAFF. Complete variable domain (other parts from reference TRBV2 and TRBJ1-1): EPEVTQTPSHQVTQMGQEVILRCVPISNHLYFYWYRQILGQKVEFLVSFYNNEISEKSEIFDDQFSVERPDGSNFTLKIRSTKLEDSAMYFCASLAWGNTEAFFGQGTRLTVV.

The CDR3 is CSARVKGGAFF. DNA for the CDR3: TGCAGTGCTAGAGTCAAAGGAGGGGCTTTCTTT. The V and J genes are TRBV20-1 and TRBJ1-1; D not resolved. The CDR3 length is 11 residues. V dropped 1 base and J dropped 11 bases, with 11 bases sitting between them. In germline, CDR1 is DFQATT, CDR2 SNEGSKA (reference sequence).

The chain uses TRBV12-3 or TRBV12-4 and TRBJ2-7, with D tentatively TRBD2 (7 bases). The CDR3 totals 13 residues. V lost 11 bases and J lost 2, with 16 bases in between. The CDR3 coding sequence is TGTGCCTCAAGGGGGGGGGCAACCTACGAGCAGTACTTC. Protein sequence: CASRGGATYEQYF.

The chain couples TRBV27 to TRBJ1-4; D perhaps matches TRBD1 (5 bases). CDR1 and CDR2 from the germline V gene are MNHEY and SMNVEV (reference sequence). There are 15 residues in the CDR3. Trimming left V 7 bases short and J 0 bases short, with 12 bases between. The CDR3 bases are TGTGCCAGCAAGTACGGGGGGGCAACTAATGAAAAACTGTTTTTT. Encoded protein: CASKYGGATNEKLFF.

The chain joins TRBV11-2 to TRBJ2-3; 8 bases match TRBD1. The CDR3 consists of 14 residues. J gave up 4 bases and V 3 bases, and 3 bases lay outside the gene matches. Germline values: CDR1 SGHAT, CDR2 FQNNGV. CDR3 residues: CASSFRQGSDTQYF. The CDR3 DNA reads TGTGCCAGCAGCTTCCGACAGGGGTCAGATACGCAGTATTTT. The whole variable domain, filled in from reference TRBV11-2 and TRBJ2-3, reads EAGVAQSPRYKIIEKRQSVAFWCNPISGHATLYWYQQILGQGPKLLIQFQNNGVVDDSQLPKDRFSAERLKGVDSTLKIQPAKLEDSAVYLCASSFRQGSDTQYFGPGTRLTVL.

J is TRBJ1-2 and V is TRBV13; 7 bases align to TRBD1. Trimming took 5 bases from V and 3 from J; bases not matched to a gene: 15. This CDR3 spans 17 amino acids. Germline CDR1 reads PRHDT; CDR2 reads FYEKMQ (reference sequence). This CDR3 reads CASSRSGRVRGDYGYTF. The CDR3 nucleotides read TGTGCCAGCAGCCGATCGGGTCGGGTCAGGGGGGACTATGGCTACACCTTC.

The V call is TRBV27, the J call TRBJ1-1; the D is unclear. V was shortened by 6 bases and J by 0 bases, with 14 bases between the two germline ends. The CDR3 consists of 15 residues. Germline lookup yields CDR1 MNHEY and CDR2 SMNVEV (reference sequence). As DNA, the CDR3 is TGTGCCAGCAGACTACAACCCACCATGAACACTGAAGCTTTCTTT. Its translation is CASRLQPTMNTEAFF.

The gene calls are TRBV5-1 and TRBJ2-1, with D maybe TRBD1 (5 bases). The CDR3 spans 15 residues. Germline V gives CDR1 SGHRS, CDR2 YFSETQ. V lost 0 bases, J lost 0 bases, and 7 bases lay in between. CDR3 bases: TGCGCCAGCAGCTTGGGACAGACCTCCTACAATGAGCAGTTCTTC. This encodes CASSLGQTSYNEQFF.

This clone was observed once. This chain uses TRBV7-2 with TRBJ2-7, with 9 bases matching TRBD1. The CDR3 covers 15 residues. Germline V gene lookup returns CDR1 SGHTA and CDR2 FQGNSA. J was trimmed by 2 bases and V by 1 base; bases with no gene match: 3. DNA for the CDR3: TGTGCCAGCAGCTTAGGGACAGGGGCAACCTACGAGCAGTACTTC. Amino acid sequence: CASSLGTGATYEQYF.

The chain recombines TRBV11-1 with TRBJ2-7; D perhaps matches TRBD1 (6 bases). Germline CDR1 reads SGHAT; CDR2 reads FQDESV (reference sequence). CDR3 length equals 13 residues. Trimming left V 6 bases short and J 5 bases short, with 14 bases between. CDR3 coding DNA: TGTGCCAGCAGAGCAGACAGGTTTGACGAGCAGTACTTC. It is translated as CASRADRFDEQYF.

The chain recombines TRBV6-5 with TRBJ2-3; unclear D gene. The CDR3 runs to 16 residues. V shed 0 bases and J shed 1 base, with 11 bases lying between them. Germline CDR1 MNHEY, CDR2 SVGAGI. The CDR3 DNA is TGTGCCAGCAGTTACTCCTTGGCAGGCGGCACAGATACGCAGTATTTT. It specifies CASSYSLAGGTDTQYF.

The chain uses TRBV6-1 and TRBJ1-5, with D possibly being TRBD1 (5 bases). The CDR3 consists of 15 residues. Deletions cut 1 base from V and 1 base from J, with 8 bases between. Germline CDR1 is MNHNS and CDR2 is SASEGT. CDR3 sequence reads: CASSEGDSSNQPQHF. Here the CDR3 DNA reads TGTGCCAGCAGTGAAGGGGACTCGAGCAATCAGCCCCAGCATTTT.